This passage covers 3 T cell receptor beta chains from one sample sequenced in a study of graft-versus-host responses after intestinal transplantation. Assay used: immunoSEQ multiplex PCR; TCRdb lists only in-frame clones, some missing. The sample yields about 70,000 clones, almost 90% seen once. No cognate antigen is known for these TCRs. This material consisted of unstimulated CD8+ T cells sorted from spleen or lymph node cells, taken before transplant. Every receptor here comes from a human donor who was the organ donor for an intestinal transplant.

This clone was seen just once. V gene TRBV5-6 combines with J gene TRBJ2-1; 7 nucleotides line up with TRBD1. CDR3 size: 15 residues. Germline-derived CDR1 and CDR2 are SGHDT and YYEEEE. The V segment lost 4 bases and the J segment 4 bases; nucleotides outside the gene matches: 8. The CDR3 is CASSELQGDYNEQFF. The DNA of the CDR3 is TGTGCCAGCAGCGAACTCCAGGGGGATTACAATGAGCAGTTCTTC.

The chain couples TRBV25-1 to TRBJ2-2, with a tentative D call TRBD2 (5 bases). Trimming removed 1 base from V and 4 bases from J, with 19 bases in between. Germline-derived CDR1 and CDR2 are MGHDK and SYGVNS. The CDR3 loop spans 18 amino acids. In DNA form, the CDR3 reads TGTGCCAGCAGTGAATTTGGGGAGTCCGGGAAGGGCACCGGGGAGCTGTTTTTT. Its protein product is CASSEFGESGKGTGELFF.

V gene TRBV29-1 combines with J gene TRBJ1-4, with D perhaps matching TRBD1 (5 bases). Germline V gene data show CDR1 as SQVTM and CDR2 as ANQGSEA. This CDR3 has 12 residues. The ends were cut back, 5 bases at V and 6 bases at J, with 10 bases in the middle. The CDR3: CSVQGSDEKLFF. For the CDR3, the DNA is TGCAGCGTTCAGGGATCGGATGAAAAACTGTTTTTT.